One sample yielded the 23 T cell receptor beta chains listed below, sequenced in a study of a mutant IDH1 vaccine in newly diagnosed glioma. Noted time point: week 5, during vaccination. Each dose delivered 300 ug of mutant IDH1 20-mer peptide subcutaneously with imiquimod. The method was immunoSEQ multiplex PCR; TCRdb's version includes in-frame clones alone and lacks a portion of them. Here the sample spans about 27,000 clones, roughly 77% being singletons. Antigen specificity for these receptors is unknown. The sample here was PBMCs, taken from a glioma patient whose treatment included an IDH1 peptide vaccine. These receptors originate from a man in his forties with glioma.

V and J are TRBV7-8 and TRBJ2-7; 7 bases are shared with TRBD1. Trimming took 1 base from V and 1 from J; bases not matched to a gene: 7. The CDR3 consists of 16 residues. Germline CDR1 is SGHVS and CDR2 is FQNEAQ. The CDR3 DNA reads TGTGCCAGCAGCTTAGGAACAGGGGATGGGTCCTACGAGCAGTACGTC. Its protein product is CASSLGTGDGSYEQYV.

This clone was seen only a few times. J is TRBJ1-3 and V is TRBV19, with TRBD1 matching over 9 bases. This CDR3 has 18 residues. Germline assignment: CDR1 LNHDA and CDR2 SQIVND (reference sequence). The V and J ends lost 3 bases and 0 bases, in that order; junction bases with no gene match: 9. The DNA of the CDR3 is TGTGCCAGTAGTATCCTGCCGGGACAGGGTAGCTCTGGAAACACCATATATTTT. Translation: CASSILPGQGSSGNTIYF.

CDR3 residues: CASSLTGVDYNEQFF. The DNA for the CDR3 is TGTGCCAGCAGCTTAACGGGAGTTGACTACAATGAGCAGTTCTTC. The chain has TRBV11-3 and TRBJ2-1, with TRBD2 as a possible D gene (6 bases). The CDR3 is 15 amino acids. Germline V gene data show CDR1 as SGHNT and CDR2 as YENEEA. Trimming removed 2 bases at V and 3 bases at J, with 11 bases between.

The chain joins TRBV11-2 to TRBJ2-3, with a possible D match to TRBD2 (6 bases). The CDR3 spans 14 residues. V lost 7 bases to trimming and J lost 1 base, with 12 bases between them. Germline V lookup: CDR1 SGHAT, CDR2 FQNNGV. This chain's CDR3 is CASTWGLRTDTQYF. The CDR3 region has the DNA TGTGCCAGCACTTGGGGACTCCGCACAGATACGCAGTATTTT. Using reference TRBV11-2 and TRBJ2-3 for the parts outside the CDR3, the full variable domain is EAGVAQSPRYKIIEKRQSVAFWCNPISGHATLYWYQQILGQGPKLLIQFQNNGVVDDSQLPKDRFSAERLKGVDSTLKIQPAKLEDSAVYLCASTWGLRTDTQYFGPGTRLTVL.

The chain links TRBV5-3 to TRBJ2-1; 12 bases fit TRBD2. TRBV5-3 is an open reading frame, and its role is uncertain. Unmatched junction bases numbered 7, after V lost 4 bases and J lost 5 bases. CDR3 size: 16 residues. CDR3 protein: CARSGLAGKPDNEQFF. CDR3 DNA: TGTGCCAGAAGCGGACTAGCGGGAAAACCGGACAATGAGCAGTTCTTC.

The V and J genes are TRBV30 and TRBJ2-7, with TRBD1 as a possible D gene (6 bases). CDR1 is GTSNPN, CDR2 SVGIG, per germline (reference sequence). V was shortened by 0 bases and J by 9 bases, with 15 bases between the two germline ends. The CDR3 contains 13 residues. As DNA, the CDR3 is TGTGCCTGGAGTGTACAGGGTCGGGTGGGGCAGTACGTC. Translation: CAWSVQGRVGQYV.

The V gene is TRBV5-6, the J gene TRBJ2-3; possible D gene TRBD1, 7 bases. Germline CDR1 SGHDT, CDR2 YYEEEE. Between the trimmed V and J ends, which lost 4 bases and 6 bases, there was a span of 18 bases. The CDR3 spans 15 residues. The CDR3 DNA sequence: TGTGCCAGCAGCCCGGCCGTGGAGGGGGCGGATACGCAGTATTTT. This codes for CASSPAVEGADTQYF.

The chain joins TRBV19 to TRBJ2-3; D gene uncertain. CDR1 is LNHDA and CDR2 is SQIVND in the germline V gene (reference sequence). V lost 5 bases, J lost 3 bases, and 6 bases lay in between. This CDR3 comprises 12 residues. The CDR3: CASSPGTDTQYF. As DNA, the CDR3 is TGTGCCAGTAGTCCCGGGACAGATACGCAGTATTTT.

This clone was detected only once. The rearrangement joins TRBV7-2 to TRBJ1-4; tentative D call: TRBD1 (5 bases). The CDR3 runs to 15 residues. The germline V and J ends were trimmed by 2 bases and 7 bases, with 14 bases remaining between them. The germline CDR1 and CDR2 sequences are SGHTA and FQGNSA. In nucleotides, the CDR3 is TGTGCCAGCAGCTTAACCCCAACAAGGGGTGAAAAACTGTTTTTT. This translates into CASSLTPTRGEKLFF.

In its sample, this clone was seen once. The genes are TRBV10-2 and TRBJ2-2; 10 bases map to TRBD2. The J segment lost 4 bases and the V segment lost 6 bases, leaving 11 bases of the junction unmatched. This CDR3 spans 17 amino acids. In germline, CDR1 is WSHSY, CDR2 SAAADI. This CDR3 reads CASSGWASGSTTGELFF. The CDR3 DNA is TGCGCCAGCAGCGGATGGGCTAGCGGGAGCACCACCGGGGAGCTGTTTTTT.

V gene TRBV5-1 combines with J gene TRBJ2-1; no clear D. V shed 0 bases and J shed 1 base, with 11 bases lying between them. CDR1 is SGHRS and CDR2 is YFSETQ in the germline V gene. The CDR3 has 16 amino acids. CDR3 region: CASSLDRRGSYNEQFF. The DNA of the CDR3 is TGCGCCAGCAGCTTGGATCGGCGTGGGTCCTACAATGAGCAGTTCTTC. The variable domain in full, completed from reference TRBV5-1 and TRBJ2-1, reads KAGVTQTPRYLIKTRGQQVTLSCSPISGHRSVSWYQQTPGQGLQFLFEYFSETQRNKGNFPGRFSGRQFSNSRSEMNVSTLELGDSALYLCASSLDRRGSYNEQFFGPGTRLTVL.

The DNA of the CDR3 is TGTGCCAGTAGTGGGGGGAAAACCGGGGAGCTGTTTTTT. Amino acid sequence: CASSGGKTGELFF. The V call is TRBV19, the J call TRBJ2-2, with D possibly being TRBD2 (6 bases). The CDR3 spans 13 residues. Trimming shortened V by 5 bases and J by 5 bases, and 9 bases separated the two germline ends. CDR1 and CDR2 from the germline V gene are LNHDA and SQIVND (reference sequence). The entire variable domain, with the rest obtained from reference TRBV19 and TRBJ2-2, is as follows: DGGITQSPKYLFRKEGQNVTLSCEQNLNHDAMYWYRQDPGQGLRLIYYSQIVNDFQKGDIAEGYSVSREKKESFPLTVTSAQKNPTAFYLCASSGGKTGELFFGEGSRLTVL.

V gene TRBV7-2 combines with J gene TRBJ1-1; D call uncertain. This CDR3 comprises 14 residues. Germline V gene lookup returns CDR1 SGHTA and CDR2 FQGNSA. V was clipped by 5 bases and J by 5 bases, with 15 bases between them. CDR3 DNA sequence: TGTGCCAGCAGCGAACGGGAGGGTTGGACTGAAGCTTTCTTT. Its translation is CASSEREGWTEAFF.

The chain couples TRBV2 to TRBJ2-6; 9 bases fit TRBD1. The V gene's germline CDR1 is SNHLY and CDR2 FYNNEI. V shed 5 bases, J shed 1 base, and the junction held 6 bases outside the gene matches. The CDR3 has 17 amino acids. The CDR3 spells CASSLTGGSSGANVLTF. The CDR3 region has the DNA TGTGCCAGCAGTTTGACAGGGGGTTCTTCTGGGGCCAACGTCCTGACTTTC.

This chain connects TRBV11-3 to TRBJ2-1; 11 bases match TRBD2. Trimming removed 5 bases from V and 3 bases from J; junction bases left unmatched: 3. Germline V CDR1 and CDR2: SGHNT, YENEEA. CDR3 size: 15 residues. This CDR3 is CASSEGLAGYNEQFF. The CDR3 DNA reads TGTGCCAGCAGCGAAGGACTAGCGGGCTACAATGAGCAGTTCTTC.

The V gene is TRBV28, the J gene TRBJ1-1; 10 bases match TRBD1. After removal of 6 bases from V and 1 base from J, the junction contained 2 bases not matched to a gene. This CDR3 region has 14 residues. CDR1 is MDHEN and CDR2 is SYDVKM in the germline V gene. This CDR3 is CASRGQGKNTEAFF. The CDR3 DNA sequence: TGTGCCAGCAGGGGACAGGGGAAGAACACTGAAGCTTTCTTT. Combining the CDR3 with reference TRBV28 and TRBJ1-1 gives the whole variable domain DVKVTQSSRYLVKRTGEKVFLECVQDMDHENMFWYRQDPGLGLRLIYFSYDVKMKEKGDIPEGYSVSREKKERFSLILESASTNQTSMYLCASRGQGKNTEAFFGQGTRLTVV.

Within the sample, this clone is medium-sized. The genes are TRBV5-1 and TRBJ2-3; tentatively, D is TRBD2 (6 bases). Per the germline V gene, CDR1 is SGHRS and CDR2 is YFSETQ. This CDR3 spans 14 amino acids. Trimming took off 0 bases at V and 5 bases at J, with 10 bases between the two ends. The CDR3 sequence is CASSLELAKDTQYF. In DNA form, the CDR3 reads TGCGCCAGCAGCTTGGAGCTAGCGAAAGATACGCAGTATTTT.

The chain joins TRBV18 to TRBJ2-7, with D perhaps matching TRBD1 (5 bases). The CDR3 loop spans 15 amino acids. Germline CDR1 is KGHSH and CDR2 is LQKENI. V lost 0 bases and J 2 bases, leaving 11 bases between the germline ends. The CDR3 DNA follows: TGTGCCAGCTCACCACCCGACAGTCTTGCCTACGAGCAGTACTTC. It translates to CASSPPDSLAYEQYF.

This chain uses TRBV6-5 with TRBJ1-1, with D unresolved. V was cut by 5 bases and J by 1 base, with 11 bases left in between. CDR3 length: 14 residues. CDR1 and CDR2 from the germline V gene are MNHEY and SVGAGI. CDR3 in amino acids: CASSADIWNTEAFF. DNA of the CDR3: TGTGCCAGCAGTGCCGATATCTGGAACACTGAAGCTTTCTTT.

The chain is built from TRBV5-1 and TRBJ2-5; 8 bases line up with TRBD1. Germline V gene lookup returns CDR1 SGHRS and CDR2 YFSETQ. Germline trimming cut 3 bases from V and 2 bases from J; bases unmatched to any gene: 3. There are 14 residues in the CDR3. This chain's CDR3 is CASSSTGAQETQYF. CDR3 coding DNA: TGCGCCAGCAGCTCGACAGGGGCACAAGAGACCCAGTACTTC.

The CDR3 DNA is TGCGCCAGCAGCCAAGATCTTGACGGGAGGATTGGCTACACCTTC. This gives the protein CASSQDLDGRIGYTF. The chain has TRBV4-1 and TRBJ1-2; D gene uncertain. Germline CDR1 and CDR2: MGHRA and YSYEKL. V lost 0 bases to trimming and J lost 7 bases, with 15 bases between them. The CDR3 totals 15 residues.

The genes are TRBV11-3 and TRBJ2-3; 9 bases are a match to TRBD2. The CDR3 spans 16 residues. Germline V gene lookup returns CDR1 SGHNT and CDR2 YENEEA. Losses at the gene ends were 1 base for V and 3 bases for J; bases not matched to a gene: 5. The CDR3, as DNA: TGTGCCAGCAGCTTAGCGGGGGGACTAGCAACAGATACGCAGTATTTT. This codes for CASSLAGGLATDTQYF.

V usage is TRBV4-1 and J usage is TRBJ2-3; possible D gene TRBD2, 6 bases. The CDR3 extends over 15 amino acids. Trimming pared 1 base from V and 2 bases from J, leaving 10 bases between. Germline V gene sequence: CDR1 MGHRA, CDR2 YSYEKL. CDR3 amino acids: CASSQAGEDTDTQYF. DNA of the CDR3: TGCGCCAGCAGCCAAGCGGGAGAGGACACAGATACGCAGTATTTT.